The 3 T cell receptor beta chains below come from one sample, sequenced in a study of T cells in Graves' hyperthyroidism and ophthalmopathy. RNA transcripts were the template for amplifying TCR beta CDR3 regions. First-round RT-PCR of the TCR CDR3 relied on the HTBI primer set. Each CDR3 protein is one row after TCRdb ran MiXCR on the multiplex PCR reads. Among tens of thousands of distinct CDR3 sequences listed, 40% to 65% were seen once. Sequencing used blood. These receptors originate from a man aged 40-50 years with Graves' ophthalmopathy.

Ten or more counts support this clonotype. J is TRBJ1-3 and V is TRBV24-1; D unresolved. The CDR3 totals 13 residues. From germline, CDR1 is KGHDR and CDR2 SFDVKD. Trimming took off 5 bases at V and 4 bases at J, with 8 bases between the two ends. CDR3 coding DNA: TGTGCCACCAGTGCCCCTCCGGGAAACACCATATATTTT. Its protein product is CATSAPPGNTIYF.

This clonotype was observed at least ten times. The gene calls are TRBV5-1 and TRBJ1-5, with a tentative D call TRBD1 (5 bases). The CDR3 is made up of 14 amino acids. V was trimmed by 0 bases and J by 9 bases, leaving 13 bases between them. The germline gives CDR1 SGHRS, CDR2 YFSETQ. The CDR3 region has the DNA TGCGCCAGCAGCTTGGACTCGGCGGGGGGGCCCCAGCATTTT. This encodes CASSLDSAGGPQHF.

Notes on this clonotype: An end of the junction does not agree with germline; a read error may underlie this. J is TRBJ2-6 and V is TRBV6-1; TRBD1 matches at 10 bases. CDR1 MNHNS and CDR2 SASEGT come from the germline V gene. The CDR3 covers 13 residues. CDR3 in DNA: TGTGCCAGCACTCGGACAGGGGGCAACGTCCTGACTTTC. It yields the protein CASTRTGGNVLTF.